Listed below are T cell receptor beta chains from one sample, sequenced in a study of T-cell memory formation after mild COVID-19. Each CDR3 protein is one row after TCRdb ran MiXCR on the 5' RACE reads. Found here are 150,000 to 200,000 distinct CDR3 sequences, around 13% of them singletons; the top ten hold 14%. Specimen: PBMCs or a T cell subset sorted from them (not recorded which). The receptor source for this set is an adult woman who had mild COVID-19 (a few samples of this study predate the infection). Cell type and time point are not known. Both conserved end residues are part of each CDR3. The D gene is left open where the match is weak. Not every row has a clone size; where given, it reads once, few, many or a size class.

>TRBV6-5|few|TRBD1|TRBJ1-4
CASSETGQSNEKLFF
TGTGCCAGCAGTGAAACGGGACAGTCGAATGAAAAACTGTTTTTT
>TRBV6-6|-|-|TRBJ1-6
CASTDQTNSPLHF
TGTGCCTCCACTGATCAGACTAATTCACCCCTCCACTTT
>TRBV5-1|-|-|TRBJ2-2
CASSLNRANTGELFF
TGCGCCAGCAGCTTGAACAGGGCGAACACCGGGGAGCTGTTTTTT
>TRBV7-9|-|TRBD2|TRBJ2-3
CASSPVKAGGADTQYF
TGTGCCAGCAGCCCCGTCAAGGCGGGGGGGGCAGATACGCAGTATTTT
>TRBV7-2|few|-|TRBJ2-7
CASSPSRSAYEQYF
TGTGCCAGCAGCCCAAGTCGGTCCGCTTACGAGCAGTACTTC
>TRBV5-1|-|TRBD1|TRBJ2-5
CASSSGQGEETQYF
TGCGCCAGCAGTAGCGGACAGGGGGAAGAGACCCAGTACTTC
>TRBV7-2|few|TRBD2|TRBJ2-1
CASSPLSGLNYNEQFF
TGTGCCAGCAGCCCCCTTAGCGGGCTCAACTACAATGAGCAGTTCTTC
>TRBV2|few|TRBD1|TRBJ2-2
CASSETGQASTGELFF
TGTGCCAGCAGTGAAACAGGACAGGCTAGCACCGGGGAGCTGTTTTTT
>TRBV12-3/TRBV12-4|few|TRBD1|TRBJ2-7
CASSTGQGDTLGYEQYF
TGTGCCAGCAGTACGGGACAGGGGGATACCCTTGGCTACGAGCAGTACTTC
>TRBV12-3/TRBV12-4|few|TRBD1|TRBJ2-6
CASSPQGAGANVLTF
TGTGCCAGCAGTCCCCAGGGGGCCGGGGCCAACGTCCTGACTTTC
>TRBV25-1|few|TRBD2|TRBJ2-1
CASSWRGGQSSYNEQFF
TGTGCCAGCAGTTGGCGGGGGGGCCAAAGCTCCTACAATGAGCAGTTCTTC
>TRBV3-1|few|-|TRBJ1-1
CASSPHGNTEAFF
TGTGCCAGCAGCCCGCACGGTAACACTGAAGCTTTCTTT
>TRBV12-3/TRBV12-4|-|-|TRBJ2-7
CASRATGPAYEQYF
TGTGCCAGCAGGGCAACGGGGCCCGCTTACGAGCAGTACTTC
>TRBV5-1|-|-|TRBJ1-1
CDSSLGENTEALF
TGCGACAGCAGCTTAGGTGAGAACACTGAAGCTCTCTTT
>TRBV6-5|-|TRBD2|TRBJ2-3
CASSRLAGYTDTQYF
TGTGCCAGCAGTAGACTAGCGGGATACACAGATACGCAGTATTTT
>TRBV10-3|few|-|TRBJ2-1
CAISARGASESSYNEQFF
TGTGCCATCAGTGCAAGGGGGGCTAGCGAGAGCTCCTACAATGAGCAGTTCTTC